This T cell receptor (beta chain) was sequenced for a study of blood T cell repertoires in COVID-19. Study-wide context: The United States, Italy and Spain were the sources of the acute and convalescent COVID-19 samples. The cDNA or gDNA used as material had been derived from T cells, B-cell-depleted T cells, or PBMCs.

Original processing notes: The assay estimated nucleated cells by amplifying reference gene primers. Some clones are missing from TCRdb's copy, which holds only in-frame ones; the method was immunoSEQ multiplex PCR. V and J calls and clone size follow that table, whereas D and trimming were derived from the DNA. In the table there are over 60,000 clones, about four fifths of which are singletons. The V gene end was trimmed by 4 bases and the J gene end by 7 bases; junction bases not matched to a gene: 34. CDR1 is SGHRS, CDR2 YFSETQ, per germline. This CDR3 contains 22 residues. This sequence joins TRBV5-1 and TRBJ1-1; TRBD1 matches at 7 bases. This TCR derives from an elderly woman with acute or convalescent COVID-19. Sequenced input: peripheral blood. The CDR3 spells CASSRGIAGGTEWVPVAVEAFF. CDR3 sequence (DNA): TGCGCCAGCAGCAGGGGGATCGCAGGGGGAACAGAATGGGTCCCGGTAGCGGTTGAAGCTTTCTTT. The whole variable domain, filled in from reference TRBV5-1 and TRBJ1-1, reads KAGVTQTPRYLIKTRGQQVTLSCSPISGHRSVSWYQQTPGQGLQFLFEYFSETQRNKGNFPGRFSGRQFSNSRSEMNVSTLELGDSALYLCASSRGIAGGTEWVPVAVEAFFGQGTRLTVV.